A selection of T cell receptor beta chains follows, all from one sample in a study of regulatory T cells in long-lasting Graves disease. TCRdb called the multiplex PCR reads again in MiXCR, with one record for every CDR3 protein. This table holds under 500,000 distinct CDR3 sequences, less than 25% found once. The sample here was peripheral blood mononuclear cells (PBMCs), taken when the disease was refractory, from a patient treated with antithyroid drugs. These TCRs come from a female donor with Graves disease. Both conserved end residues are part of each CDR3. The D gene is left open where the match is weak. The size field is filled for only some rows; it gives once, few, many or a size class.

CDR3 DNA,CDR3 protein,D gene,V gene,clone size,J gene
TGTGCCAGCAGCTTCCTGGGGTCCACCGGGGAGCTGTTTTTT,CASSFLGSTGELFF,NA,TRBV7-2,few,TRBJ2-2
TGTGCCAGCGGTCCCCTCGGGGGAGGTTTAAGGGAGCTGTTTTTT,CASGPLGGGLRELFF,NA,TRBV27,few,TRBJ2-2
TGCAGTGCTACGCAGGGATTTGCTGGTGAGCAGTTCTTC,CSATQGFAGEQFF,NA,TRBV20-1,NA,TRBJ2-1
TGTGCCAGCAGCGGAATTCGGACTCGGCCCTACTACGAGCAGTACTTC,CASSGIRTRPYYEQYF,NA,TRBV7-2,many,TRBJ2-7
TGCAGCGTCTCATCCCCCCAAGAGACCCAGTACTTC,CSVSSPQETQYF,NA,TRBV29-1,NA,TRBJ2-5
TGTGCCAGCGCCCTCAAGGAGGTAGACCTAGCCAAAAACATTCAGTACTTC,CASALKEVDLAKNIQYF,NA,TRBV6-2/TRBV6-3,NA,TRBJ2-4
TGCAGTGCCCGGGGGCGGGAGGGACAAGAGACCCAGTACTTC,CSARGREGQETQYF,TRBD2,TRBV20-1,many,TRBJ2-5
TGCAGCGTACAACAGGGAGTCCACGAGCAGTACTTC,CSVQQGVHEQYF,NA,TRBV29-1,NA,TRBJ2-7
TGCGCCAGCAGCCACCATGGGGACAGAGACCAAAGGGAGCAGTACTTC,CASSHHGDRDQREQYF,TRBD1,TRBV5-1,many,TRBJ2-7
TGTGCCAGCAGCCCACCCGGGACTCGGCCCCGGGCCCAGTACTTC,CASSPPGTRPRAQYF,NA,TRBV7-9,many,TRBJ2-5
TGTGCCAGCAGTTACTGGGGGACTGAGCAGTACTTC,CASSYWGTEQYF,NA,TRBV6-5,NA,TRBJ2-7
TGTGCCAGCAGTGTGGGCCCCCCCGGGGAGCTGTTTTTT,CASSVGPPGELFF,NA,TRBV2,many,TRBJ2-2
TGCAGCGCCGGAGGAGATACGCAGTATTTT,CSAGGDTQYF,NA,TRBV29-1,NA,TRBJ2-3
TGTGCCAGTAGTATTGGGCTTAACTCCTACGAGCAGTACTTC,CASSIGLNSYEQYF,NA,TRBV19,few,TRBJ2-7
TGTGCCAGCAGTTATCCCGCTAGCGTGAACACCGGGGAGCTGTTTTTT,CASSYPASVNTGELFF,NA,TRBV6-5,many,TRBJ2-2
TGTGCCAGCAGTCTCAGACGGGACAGGGTAGGGTCACCCCTCCACTTT,CASSLRRDRVGSPLHF,TRBD1,TRBV12-3/TRBV12-4,NA,TRBJ1-6
TGCAGTGCTAGCGACGTCCGGCGTCAGCCCTCCTACGAGCAGTACTTC,CSASDVRRQPSYEQYF,NA,TRBV20-1,many,TRBJ2-7
TGTGCCAGCAGCTTCGGAGGGTTAAATCAGCCCCAGCATTTT,CASSFGGLNQPQHF,NA,TRBV5-6,NA,TRBJ1-5
TGTGCCAGCAGTTACAGGAGTGAAAAACTGTTTTTT,CASSYRSEKLFF,NA,TRBV12-3/TRBV12-4,many,TRBJ1-4
TGCAGTGCATCAACAGGGCCCCTGGGCAATCAGCCCCAGCATTTT,CSASTGPLGNQPQHF,NA,TRBV20-1,many,TRBJ1-5
TGTGCCAGCAGGCCGGGGCACACGAACACCGGGGAGCTGTTTTTT,CASRPGHTNTGELFF,NA,TRBV7-2,few,TRBJ2-2
TGTGCCAGCAGCTTAGCCTTGCCTCCGTCGGGGACCCAGTACTTC,CASSLALPPSGTQYF,NA,TRBV7-2,few,TRBJ2-5
TGTGCCAGTACCAAGGACAGGAGCAATCAGCCCCAGCATTTT,CASTKDRSNQPQHF,TRBD1,TRBV19,NA,TRBJ1-5
TGTGCCAGCAGTTCCCGGACAGGGGTGGACGAGCAGTACTTC,CASSSRTGVDEQYF,TRBD1,TRBV28,many,TRBJ2-7
TGTGCCAGTAGTAGGATAGAGGGACAGGGGAAGCACCGGGAGCTGTTTTTT,CASSRIEGQGKHRELFF,TRBD1,TRBV19,few,TRBJ2-2
TGTGCCAGCAGCCCTGACAGGGGGCCCCAGCATTTT,CASSPDRGPQHF,TRBD1,TRBV7-2,many,TRBJ1-5
TGTGCCAGCAGCTGGGGACTAGCGGGAGGGCCAGTTGCCGAGCAGTACTTC,CASSWGLAGGPVAEQYF,TRBD2,TRBV7-8,many,TRBJ2-7
TGTGCCACCGTGGGGGGGGGGGGAAATGAGCAGTTCTTC,CATVGGGGNEQFF,TRBD2,TRBV2,NA,TRBJ2-1
TGTGCCAGCAGCTTAGGGTTGGGGGGGGCGAACACTGAAGCTTTCTTT,CASSLGLGGANTEAFF,NA,TRBV7-2,many,TRBJ1-1
TGCGCCAGCAGCCAAGGGGGTGATTTTGGAGCTTTCTTT,CASSQGGDFGAFF,NA,TRBV4-1,NA,TRBJ1-1